These 26 T cell receptor beta chains originate from one sample sequenced in a study of blood T cell repertoires in COVID-19. Repertoires were generated with immunoSEQ multiplex PCR, while TCRdb's copy carries only in-frame clones and drops some. The sample consists of over 200,000 clones, 88% of them appearing once. The sequencing sample was made of peripheral blood. The receptors shown here come from a man in his 60s who had recovered from COVID-19.

This chain links TRBV7-3 with TRBJ2-1; D perhaps matches TRBD1 (5 bases). Per germline, CDR1 SGHTA and CDR2 FQGTGA. The CDR3 consists of 15 residues. The V end was cut by 2 bases, the J end by 5 bases, with 13 bases between. CDR3 sequence reads: CASSLGAGSDNEQFF. The DNA of the CDR3 is TGTGCCAGCAGCTTAGGGGCAGGGTCGGACAATGAGCAGTTCTTC.

The rearrangement links TRBV18 to TRBJ1-1, with 8 nucleotides matching TRBD1. CDR1 and CDR2 from the germline V gene are KGHSH and LQKENI. CDR3 size: 16 residues. V gave up 4 bases and J gave up 1 base; unmatched junction bases: 8. In DNA form, the CDR3 reads TGTGCCAGCTCACTCTCAACGGGACAGGCGAACACTGAAGCTTTCTTT. Amino acids: CASSLSTGQANTEAFF.

This clone was detected once. The chain has TRBV7-2 and TRBJ2-7, with D maybe TRBD2 (7 bases). CDR1 and CDR2 from the germline V gene are SGHTA and FQGNSA. Trimming removed 1 base from V and 1 base from J, with 17 bases in between. The CDR3 is made up of 17 amino acids. CDR3 sequence: CASSLDLRGRGSYEQYF. CDR3 sequence (DNA): TGTGCCAGCAGCTTAGACCTCCGGGGGCGGGGGTCCTACGAGCAGTACTTC.

V and J are TRBV27 and TRBJ1-2, with 10 bases matching TRBD1. J gave up 3 bases and V 8 bases, and 3 bases lay outside the gene matches. The germline gives CDR1 MNHEY, CDR2 SMNVEV (reference sequence). The CDR3 consists of 13 residues. The CDR3 protein is CASCGTGDYGYTF. CDR3 sequence (DNA): TGTGCCAGCTGCGGGACAGGGGACTATGGCTACACCTTC.

The chain has TRBV2 and TRBJ1-6, with TRBD1 identical over 7 bases. The CDR3 is 15 amino acids. Germline V gene sequence: CDR1 SNHLY, CDR2 FYNNEI. Trimming at V came to 6 bases and at J to 9 bases, leaving 11 bases not matched to a gene. The CDR3 DNA follows: TGTGCCAGCAGAGCCGGGACAGCCATCGTTTCACCCCTCCACTTT. Its translation is CASRAGTAIVSPLHF.

The chain carries TRBV3-1 (or the pseudogene TRBV3-2) and TRBJ2-3, with 7 positions matching TRBD1. Germline lookup yields CDR1 LGHDT and CDR2 YNNKEL (reference sequence). The junction had 9 bases not matched to a gene; V was cut back by 0 bases and J by 0 bases. The CDR3 is 18 amino acids. The CDR3 coding sequence is TGTGCCAGCAGCCAAGATTCTAGGGACAGATCTAGCACAGATACGCAGTATTTT. Encoded protein: CASSQDSRDRSSTDTQYF.

The V call is TRBV5-1, the J call TRBJ1-4; TRBD1 might be the D (6 bases). Germline-derived CDR1 and CDR2 are SGHRS and YFSETQ. There are 15 residues in the CDR3. V lost 5 bases, J lost 5 bases, and 16 bases lay in between. The CDR3 coding sequence is TGCGCCAGCAGAACTGAGACAGGCAGGAATGAAAAACTGTTTTTT. Protein product: CASRTETGRNEKLFF.

The gene calls are TRBV12-3 or TRBV12-4 and TRBJ2-3, with unresolved D. The CDR3 runs to 13 residues. V was shortened by 1 base and J by 4 bases, with 6 bases between the two germline ends. CDR3 protein: CASSLGLPDTQYF. CDR3 DNA sequence: TGTGCCAGCAGTTTAGGGCTTCCAGATACGCAGTATTTT.

This sequence joins TRBV11-3 and TRBJ1-4, with a possible D match to TRBD1 (5 bases). The germline V gene encodes CDR1 SGHNT and CDR2 YENEEA. The CDR3 totals 15 residues. V dropped 5 bases and J dropped 2 bases, with 12 bases sitting between them. The CDR3 reads CASSKGAGTNEKLFF. In nucleotides, the CDR3 is TGTGCCAGCAGCAAAGGGGCAGGGACTAATGAAAAACTGTTTTTT.

The chain uses TRBV27 and TRBJ2-1; tentative D call: TRBD2 (5 bases). The V and J ends lost 2 bases and 0 bases respectively, with 8 bases between them. The CDR3 extends over 15 amino acids. CDR1 MNHEY and CDR2 SMNVEV come from the germline V gene (reference sequence). The CDR3 nucleotides read TGTGCCAGCAGTTTAGGAGGAGGCTCCTACAATGAGCAGTTCTTC. Translated: CASSLGGGSYNEQFF.

This chain joins TRBV11-2 and TRBJ2-3, with D hard to call. Germline assignment: CDR1 SGHAT and CDR2 FQNNGV. Deletions cut 5 bases from V and 0 bases from J, with 9 bases between. This CDR3 has 14 amino acids. CDR3 DNA sequence: TGTGCCAGCAGCCCGAACTACAGCACAGATACGCAGTATTTT. Translating it yields CASSPNYSTDTQYF.

This chain connects TRBV7-9 to TRBJ2-1; TRBD2 matches at 12 bases. The CDR3 spans 15 residues. Germline V gene data show CDR1 as SEHNR and CDR2 as FQNEAQ (reference sequence). J lost 2 bases, V lost 5 bases, and 1 base had no gene match. This chain's CDR3 is CASSRTSGAYNEQFF. The CDR3 bases are TGTGCCAGCAGCAGGACTAGCGGGGCCTACAATGAGCAGTTCTTC.

This clone showed up just a few times. V and J are TRBV11-2 and TRBJ1-1; D ambiguous. Germline CDR1 reads SGHAT; CDR2 reads FQNNGV. Trimming removed 6 bases from V and 1 base from J, with 18 bases in between. This CDR3 contains 16 residues. CDR3: CASRSRSAGRNTEAFF. CDR3 sequence (DNA): TGTGCCAGCAGGAGCAGGTCGGCGGGTCGGAACACTGAAGCTTTCTTT.

The V and J genes are TRBV15 and TRBJ1-3; D is perhaps TRBD1 (5 bases). Per germline, CDR1 LNHNV and CDR2 YYDKDF (reference sequence). The CDR3 loop spans 16 amino acids. V shed 0 bases and J shed 4 bases, with 13 bases lying between them. CDR3 bases: TGTGCCACCAGCAGAGATCTTCCAGGGTCCGGAAACACCATATATTTT. It is translated as CATSRDLPGSGNTIYF.

The chain joins TRBV7-9 to TRBJ1-1, with a tentative D call TRBD1 (5 bases). Trimming took 2 bases from V and 7 from J, leaving 11 bases between them. Germline lookup yields CDR1 SEHNR and CDR2 FQNEAQ (reference sequence). The CDR3 sequence is 13 residues long. The CDR3 DNA reads as TGTGCCAGCAGCTTACTGGGGCAGTTTGAAGCTTTCTTT. Its translation is CASSLLGQFEAFF.

This chain connects TRBV4-2 to TRBJ1-4; TRBD1 aligns across 8 bases. The CDR3 spans 15 residues. J gave up 5 bases and V 3 bases, and 5 bases lay outside the gene matches. Germline V gene lookup returns CDR1 LGHNA and CDR2 YNFKEQ. The CDR3 coding sequence is TGTGCCAGCAGCCAGGACAGGGACAGAAATGAAAAACTGTTTTTT. It codes for CASSQDRDRNEKLFF.

The chain links TRBV23-1 to TRBJ2-7, with 10 nucleotides matching TRBD1. TRBV23-1 is assigned to the ORF class and has an uncertain function. CDR3 length equals 16 residues. Germline trimming cut 8 bases from V and 4 bases from J; bases unmatched to any gene: 14. The CDR3 region is CASLQHPGQGNYEQYF. The CDR3 DNA reads as TGCGCCAGCTTGCAGCACCCGGGACAGGGGAATTACGAGCAGTACTTC.

The chain has TRBV2 and TRBJ2-3, with D possibly TRBD2 on 6 matching bases. With 1 base removed from V and 2 bases from J, the gap between germline ends came to 19 bases. The length of the CDR3 is 18 residues. The germline V gene encodes CDR1 SNHLY and CDR2 FYNNEI. CDR3 sequence: CASSEGGGTPLATDTQYF. The CDR3 DNA follows: TGTGCCAGCAGTGAAGGCGGCGGGACCCCCTTAGCCACAGATACGCAGTATTTT.

This chain connects TRBV27 to TRBJ2-1; 9 nucleotides match TRBD1. The CDR3 covers 13 residues. Germline V CDR1 and CDR2: MNHEY, SMNVEV (reference sequence). Germline trimming cut 6 bases from V and 15 bases from J; bases unmatched to any gene: 12. The DNA of the CDR3 is TGTGCCAGCAGGAGGACAGGGGCCAAGGGTCGGTTCTTC. Its protein product is CASRRTGAKGRFF.

This rearrangement joins TRBV4-1 to TRBJ1-3; D might be TRBD1 (6 bases). CDR3 length equals 17 residues. Looked up from germline, CDR1 is MGHRA and CDR2 is YSYEKL. The V end was cut by 2 bases, the J end by 4 bases, with 18 bases between. CDR3 protein: CASSQPPGGAAGNTIYF. As DNA, the CDR3 is TGCGCCAGCAGCCAACCCCCGGGGGGGGCGGCAGGAAACACCATATATTTT.

The chain combines TRBV27 with TRBJ2-1; 7 bases are shared with TRBD2. After removal of 7 bases from V and 9 bases from J, the junction contained 9 bases not matched to a gene. CDR3 length: 13 residues. CDR1 MNHEY and CDR2 SMNVEV come from the germline V gene (reference sequence). CDR3 region: CASTPTAGVEQFF. Here the CDR3 DNA reads TGTGCCAGCACCCCAACCGCGGGGGTTGAGCAGTTCTTC.

The rearrangement links TRBV21-1 to TRBJ1-1; the table calls TRBD1, which could not be checked here. TRBV21-1 is a pseudogene segment. The CDR3 consists of 15 residues. CDR3 sequence reads: CASSKDGTGETEAFF. The CDR3 region has the DNA TGTGCCAGCAGCAAAGATGGGACAGGGGAAACTGAAGCTTTCTTT.

This sequence joins TRBV5-1 and TRBJ2-3; 8 bases line up with TRBD2. Germline V gene data show CDR1 as SGHRS and CDR2 as YFSETQ. The CDR3 spans 14 residues. V was pared by 4 bases and J by 4 bases, with 5 bases of the junction left unmatched. CDR3 DNA: TGCGCCAGCAGCCTCGGGACTAGTGCAGATACGCAGTATTTT. Translation: CASSLGTSADTQYF.

On this clone: Other DNA sequences of this sample code for an identical CDR3. This chain joins TRBV7-2 and TRBJ2-7, with D maybe TRBD2 (5 bases). The CDR3 consists of 12 residues. V lost 6 bases to trimming and J lost 4 bases, with 10 bases between them. CDR1 is SGHTA and CDR2 is FQGNSA in the germline V gene. CDR3 protein: CASSPSSYEQYF. The DNA for the CDR3 is TGTGCCAGCAGTCCTAGCTCGTACGAGCAGTACTTC.

This clone has a handful of counts. This chain connects TRBV7-3 to TRBJ2-3; 7 bases are a match to TRBD2. The CDR3 has 17 amino acids. V lost 0 bases to trimming and J lost 1 base; unmatched junction nucleotides: 7. Germline assignment: CDR1 SGHTA and CDR2 FQGTGA. The CDR3 is CASSLTSSGVGTDTQYF. The CDR3 DNA follows: TGTGCCAGCAGCTTAACAAGCAGCGGGGTGGGCACAGATACGCAGTATTTT.

The chain joins TRBV7-3 to TRBJ2-1; possible D gene TRBD1, 6 bases. V lost 1 base, J lost 1 base, and 14 bases lay in between. Germline loops: CDR1 SGHTA, CDR2 FQGTGA. The CDR3 length is 17 residues. This CDR3 is CASSLNGQPNSYNEQFF. The CDR3, as DNA: TGTGCCAGCAGCTTAAACGGACAGCCGAATTCCTACAATGAGCAGTTCTTC.